Sequencing of this T cell receptor beta chain was carried out in a study of CD8+ T cells in alopecia areata. The overall study: Those treated were given oral tofacitinib at 5 to 10 mg twice daily. Study-level findings and limits: Scalp data also include sequences from resident alphabeta T cells of normal skin.

This clone was recorded only once. The antigen is undetermined. The treatment is: oral pan-JAK inhibitor, 5-10 mg twice daily. cDNA reverse transcribed from extracted RNA served as the sequencing template. Produced via immunoSEQ multiplex PCR; TCRdb's table is partial and in-frame only. The top ten clones hold around 25% of a sample with around 99,000 clones, about four fifths of them seen once. The germline CDR1 and CDR2 sequences are MGHDK and SYGVNS. V trimming: 6 bases; J trimming: 1 base; junction bases outside the gene matches: 5. The CDR3 sequence is 14 residues long. The TCR was taken from a human donor with alopecia areata. The chain links TRBV25-1 to TRBJ2-7; 8 positions agree with TRBD1. The specimen comprised CD8+ T cells sorted from blood, sampled at week 24, from a patient treated with tofacitinib. The CDR3 DNA is TGTGCCAGCAGGGAGGGGACAGGATCCTACGAGCAGTACTTC. Translated: CASREGTGSYEQYF.